This T cell receptor (beta chain) was obtained from a study of OX40 agonist ivuxolimab in advanced cancers. Profiled with immunoSEQ multiplex PCR; TCRdb holds only in-frame clones, not every one. The sample carries approximately 58,000 clones, roughly three quarters recorded once. Germline V CDR1 and CDR2: MNHEY, SMNVEV (reference sequence). This CDR3 contains 17 residues. V was clipped by 6 bases and J by 5 bases; unmatched bases: 16. The sequencing used CD4+ or CD8+ T cells sorted from blood, collected in a trial of the OX40 agonist ivuxolimab. The TCR was taken from an adult with an advanced solid tumor such as melanoma, head and neck, liver or kidney cancer. This chain uses TRBV27 with TRBJ1-3; TRBD1 agrees at 7 bases. CDR3 in amino acids: CASSRDSYYARRNTIYF. CDR3 DNA: TGTGCCAGCAGCCGGGACAGTTACTACGCGCGCCGAAACACCATATATTTT.